The subject of this entry is one T cell receptor beta chain. Its antigen is undetermined. A multiplex PCR was run with 60 Vbeta primers and 13 Jbeta primers. Some clones are missing from TCRdb's copy, which holds only in-frame ones; the method was immunoSEQ multiplex PCR. The table includes about 180,000 clones, around 77% detected once. The germline V gene encodes CDR1 SGDLS and CDR2 YYNGEE. The ends were cut back, 0 bases at V and 5 bases at J, with 16 bases in the middle. CDR3 size: 16 residues. The sample originates from a study of cytomegalovirus exposure and HLA in healthy donors. General observations from the study: The classifier was said to identify cytomegalovirus status with high specificity and sensitivity.

The chain carries TRBV9 and TRBJ2-3; D gene ambiguous. The sample taken for sequencing was PBMCs. This receptor was obtained from a man aged 60 to 69 in good health and CMV-seronegative. The CDR3: CASSVALVASEDTQYF. CDR3 sequence (DNA): TGTGCCAGCAGCGTAGCTCTAGTAGCTTCTGAAGATACGCAGTATTTT. Full variable domain (outside the CDR3, taken from reference TRBV9 and TRBJ2-3): DSGVTQTPKHLITATGQRVTLRCSPRSGDLSVYWYQQSLDQGLQFLIQYYNGEERAKGNILERFSAQQFPDLHSELNLSSLELGDSALYFCASSVALVASEDTQYFGPGTRLTVL.